This TCR beta chain was identified during a study of human T cells and chemical hapten exposure. This clonotype was seen repeatedly, ten times or more. Between the trimmed V and J ends, which lost 5 bases and 7 bases, there was a span of 14 bases. Germline CDR1 reads SEHNR; CDR2 reads FQNEAQ (reference sequence). This CDR3 contains 13 residues. One entry per CDR3 protein results from TCRdb running MiXCR on the RACE reads. The sample records tens of thousands of distinct CDR3 sequences, less than 11% being singletons. Time point of the sample: patch test 2, 6 weeks after DPC sensitization. Treatment: therapeutic diphenylcyclopropenone sensitization with weekly scalp DPC.

The material sequenced was whole blood, taken in connection with sensitization to the hapten diphenylcyclopropenone (DPC). The J gene is TRBJ1-1, the V gene TRBV7-9, with TRBD1 as a possible D gene (6 bases). This sequence was found in a woman between 50 and 59 years old with alopecia areata. Some clones in this sample may be carry-over from other donors' samples. DNA for the CDR3: TGTGCCAGCAGCCCCTCAGGGGATCGTGAAGCTTTCTTT. Its translation: CASSPSGDREAFF.